This T cell receptor beta chain derives from a study of cytomegalovirus exposure and HLA in healthy donors. Points on this clone: Its antigen is unidentified.

The CDR3 runs to 14 residues. Germline CDR1 is SGHKS and CDR2 is YYEKEE (reference sequence). V shed 5 bases and J shed 5 bases, with 16 bases lying between them. General study points: The only immune exposure information that was available was CMV serostatus. A later analysis appeared to link common viral pathogens to several of the most significant clusters. Fewer N-insertions than the 666-donor mean were reportedly shown by an Asian-associated ancestry cluster in a later analysis.

Primers for the PCR totalled 60 Vbeta and 13 Jbeta. In the authors' methods: Around 76 million unique TCR beta chains, roughly 11 million shared, were counted in a later analysis. Libraries were prepared by immunoSEQ multiplex PCR; TCRdb keeps only in-frame clonotypes and omits some of them. The DNA gave D and trimming, while V, J and clone size come from that table. This sample yields some 110,000 clones, of which about three quarters are seen a single time; approximately 1.1% belongs to the top ten. The source material was PBMCs. The clonotype originates from a woman under 40 in good health and CMV-seronegative. V usage is TRBV5-5 and J usage is TRBJ1-1; D unresolved. CDR3 bases: TGTGCCAGCAGTCTAGAAAGTTACGGGACTGAAGCTTTCTTT. Translation: CASSLESYGTEAFF.